These 10 T cell receptor beta chains were all obtained from the same sample, sequenced in a study of blood T cell repertoires in COVID-19. Repertoires were generated with immunoSEQ multiplex PCR, while TCRdb's copy carries only in-frame clones and drops some. The sample has hundreds of thousands of clones, more than 75% seen once. The sequencing input was peripheral blood. The source of these receptors is a woman aged 45-65 years with COVID-19, enrolled during active disease.

This chain joins TRBV7-3 and TRBJ2-5; D possibly corresponds to TRBD1 (7 bases). Per the germline V gene, CDR1 is SGHTA and CDR2 is FQGTGA. The length of the CDR3 is 14 residues. V was clipped by 6 bases and J by 5 bases, with 16 bases between them. The CDR3 sequence: CASSPQAGGETQYF. CDR3 bases: TGTGCCAGCAGTCCCCAAGCAGGGGGGGAGACCCAGTACTTC.

This clone has a single count. The V call is TRBV5-1, the J call TRBJ1-4; 8 bases are shared with TRBD1. There are 16 residues in the CDR3. With V trimmed by 0 bases and J by 5 bases, 6 bases remained unmatched. The germline CDR1 and CDR2 sequences are SGHRS and YFSETQ. The CDR3 reads CASSLGQGARNEKLFF. For the CDR3, the DNA is TGCGCCAGCAGCTTGGGCCAGGGGGCGCGAAATGAAAAACTGTTTTTT.

The chain combines TRBV28 with TRBJ1-5; tentative D call: TRBD1 (5 bases). Germline values: CDR1 MDHEN, CDR2 SYDVKM. The CDR3 has 17 amino acids. V gave up 5 bases and J gave up 0 bases, with 17 bases separating them. The CDR3 loop reads CASSLRRGVNSNQPQHF. The CDR3, as DNA: TGTGCCAGCAGTCTTCGACGGGGGGTAAATAGCAATCAGCCCCAGCATTTT.

CDR3 loop: CASSSPVAQYF. The CDR3 bases are TGTGCCAGCAGTTCCCCGGTGGCGCAGTATTTT. V gene TRBV28 combines with J gene TRBJ2-3; D is undetermined. This CDR3 contains 11 residues. V lost 4 bases, J lost 10 bases, and 9 bases lay in between. Germline CDR1 and CDR2: MDHEN and SYDVKM.

CDR3 in DNA: TGTGCCAGCAGTTACTACGAAGCGGGAGGCTATGAGCAGTTCTTC. It codes for CASSYYEAGGYEQFF. The genes are TRBV6-5 and TRBJ2-1; TRBD2 agrees at 9 bases. The V gene end was trimmed by 1 base and the J gene end by 8 bases; junction bases not matched to a gene: 6. Germline V gives CDR1 MNHEY, CDR2 SVGAGI. This CDR3 region has 15 residues.

The chain is built from TRBV3-1 (or the pseudogene TRBV3-2) and TRBJ1-1, with D possibly being TRBD1 (6 bases). The CDR3 is 15 residues long. Germline V gene lookup returns CDR1 LGHDT and CDR2 YNNKEL (reference sequence). Trimming cost V 3 bases and J 1 base, with 12 bases left between them. CDR3 sequence (DNA): TGTGCCAGCAGCCAGGAGCACAGGGCGAACACTGAAGCTTTCTTT. Translation gives CASSQEHRANTEAFF.

This clone was recorded once. CDR3 DNA sequence: TGTGCCTGGAGTGTACACGAATCGGGGACCCAGTACTTC. It is translated as CAWSVHESGTQYF. The V gene is TRBV30, the J gene TRBJ2-5; D not resolved. CDR3 length equals 13 residues. Trimming stripped 0 bases from V and 7 bases from J, with 12 bases between. Per germline, CDR1 GTSNPN and CDR2 SVGIG (reference sequence).

V usage is TRBV3-1 (or the pseudogene TRBV3-2) and J usage is TRBJ2-1; 8 bases match TRBD2. The germline gives CDR1 LGHDT, CDR2 YNNKEL (reference sequence). Unmatched junction bases numbered 13, after V lost 7 bases and J lost 5 bases. This CDR3 is built from 16 residues. CDR3 sequence (DNA): TGTGCCAGCATATCCAGCGGGAGTATCTTGAACAATGAGCAGTTCTTC. It is translated as CASISSGSILNNEQFF.

The V call is TRBV29-1, the J call TRBJ2-2; TRBD2 matches 14 bases. The CDR3 runs to 16 residues. The junction had 6 bases not matched to a gene; V was cut back by 5 bases and J by 4 bases. Germline CDR1 and CDR2: SQVTM and ANQGSEA. This CDR3 reads CSVLRTSGRSTGELFF. CDR3 nucleotides: TGCAGCGTTCTACGGACTAGCGGGAGGAGCACCGGGGAGCTGTTTTTT.

This chain uses TRBV19 with TRBJ1-1; possibly TRBD1 for D (5 bases). Per germline, CDR1 LNHDA and CDR2 SQIVND (reference sequence). This CDR3 contains 15 residues. V was pared by 2 bases and J by 1 base, with 11 bases between. The CDR3 loop reads CASSITGVKNTEAFF. Written as DNA, the CDR3 is TGTGCCAGTAGTATAACGGGGGTCAAGAACACTGAAGCTTTCTTT.